Given below is one TCR beta chain in context. Germline CDR1 SGDLS, CDR2 YYNGEE. This CDR3 has 18 amino acids. The V and J ends lost 0 bases and 0 bases respectively, with 16 bases between them. The record originates from a study of cytomegalovirus exposure and HLA in healthy donors. Study overall: Early release data held some 80 million unique TCRs from HLA-typed donors.

Researchers ran the PCR with 60 Vbeta and 13 Jbeta primers. Using immunoSEQ multiplex PCR, the repertoire was profiled, and TCRdb retains in-frame clones only, with some absent. The sample yields around 200,000 clones, 80% to 85% seen once. The sequence was obtained from a man between 40 and 49 years old in good health and CMV-seropositive. The chain carries TRBV9 and TRBJ1-3; D is undetermined. Material for sequencing was PBMCs. The CDR3 DNA reads TGTGCCAGCAGCGTAGAGGATGGCAGGCAGAGCTCTGGAAACACCATATATTTT. It specifies CASSVEDGRQSSGNTIYF.